Shown below are 7 T cell receptor beta chains from a single sample sequenced in a study of technical replicates of blood from several donors. Here immunoSEQ multiplex PCR was the method, and the copy in TCRdb shows in-frame clones only, minus some. This sample has 65,000 to 95,000 clones, with approximately 96% found just once. The sample consisted of T cells isolated from PBMCs. These receptors all stem from a human donor in good health.

This sequence joins TRBV5-6 and TRBJ1-5, with TRBD1 matching over 9 bases. The CDR3 is 14 residues long. V trimming: 4 bases; J trimming: 4 bases; junction bases outside the gene matches: 3. The germline V gene has CDR1 SGHDT and CDR2 YYEEEE. This CDR3 reads CASSRDRENQPQHF. CDR3 DNA: TGTGCCAGCAGCCGGGACAGGGAGAATCAGCCCCAGCATTTT.

The chain recombines TRBV11-3 with TRBJ2-3; 14 nucleotides agree with TRBD2. The V segment lost 5 bases and the J segment 6 bases; nucleotides outside the gene matches: 7. This CDR3 has 16 residues. CDR1 is SGHNT and CDR2 is YENEEA in the germline V gene. The DNA for the CDR3 is TGTGCCAGCAGCCCAAAGACTAGCGGGAGGGGTGATACGCAGTATTTT. Amino acid sequence: CASSPKTSGRGDTQYF.

This rearrangement joins TRBV7-6 to TRBJ2-3; D might be TRBD2 (6 bases). Germline assignment: CDR1 SGHVS and CDR2 FNYEAQ. This CDR3 spans 15 amino acids. Trimming left V 6 bases short and J 4 bases short, with 17 bases between. The CDR3 DNA sequence: TGTGCCAGCAGGTTCGGGACTGACAGAGCAGATACGCAGTATTTT. Its protein is CASRFGTDRADTQYF.

The chain joins TRBV5-5 to TRBJ2-5; 8 nucleotides align to TRBD1. Germline loops: CDR1 SGHKS, CDR2 YYEKEE (reference sequence). The CDR3 is 14 amino acids. V shed 5 bases and J 3 bases; nucleotides not matched to a gene: 6. CDR3 sequence (DNA): TGTGCCAGCAGAACCGGGACAGGAGAAGAGACCCAGTACTTC. Its translation: CASRTGTGEETQYF.

The chain carries TRBV19 and TRBJ1-2; 7 nucleotides align to TRBD1. Germline trimming cut 7 bases from V and 3 bases from J; bases unmatched to any gene: 5. Germline assignment: CDR1 LNHDA and CDR2 SQIVND (reference sequence). The CDR3 totals 13 residues. This chain's CDR3 is CASKPGQHYGYTF. CDR3 in DNA: TGTGCCAGTAAACCGGGACAGCACTATGGCTACACCTTC.

The J gene is TRBJ2-7, the V gene TRBV5-6; maybe TRBD2 (5 bases). The germline gives CDR1 SGHDT, CDR2 YYEEEE. This CDR3 comprises 14 residues. V was pared by 2 bases and J by 3 bases, with 12 bases between. The DNA of the CDR3 is TGTGCCAGCAGCTTCGAGGGAGAGAGCTACGAGCAGTACTTC. Translated: CASSFEGESYEQYF.

This chain connects TRBV29-1 to TRBJ1-5, with 7 bases lining up with TRBD1. V gave up 4 bases and J gave up 6 bases; unmatched junction bases: 6. Germline V gene sequence: CDR1 SQVTM, CDR2 ANQGSEA. The CDR3 contains 13 residues. The DNA of the CDR3 is TGCAGCGTTGTACCAGGGGGAGGTCAGCCCCAGCATTTT. Protein sequence: CSVVPGGGQPQHF.